The T cell receptor (beta chain) under discussion was sequenced for a study of OX40 agonist ivuxolimab in advanced cancers. Whole-study context: Patients received ivuxolimab, an intravenous treatment, every 2 weeks at 0.01 to 10 mg/kg. Patients assigned to dose escalation were diagnosed with hepatocellular carcinoma, melanoma, renal cell or head and neck cancer.

Remarks on this clone: The target antigen is unknown.

The method was immunoSEQ multiplex PCR; TCRdb's version includes in-frame clones alone and lacks a portion of them. The profile shows fewer than 85,000 clones, about 77% of them singletons. Germline loops: CDR1 LNHDA, CDR2 SQIVND (reference sequence). This CDR3 is built from 15 residues. Study-level results: Averaged across samples, CD8+ T cells carried more expanded clones than CD4+ did. There was clonal expansion of CD4+ and CD8+ blood T cells by week 6 at 0.1 to 3.0 mg/kg.

The specimen comprised CD4+ or CD8+ T cells sorted from blood, sampled in a trial of the OX40 agonist ivuxolimab. The sequence was collected from an adult with an advanced solid tumor such as melanoma, head and neck, liver or kidney cancer. The chain employs TRBV19 and TRBJ2-5; D is perhaps TRBD2 (6 bases). The end of the DNA aligns better with TRBJ2-7, so the J call may be wrong. The chain's CDR3 is CASSIRGRGPYEQYF. The CDR3 DNA reads as TGTGCCAGTAGTATCCGCGGGCGGGGACCCTACGAGCAGTACTTC.